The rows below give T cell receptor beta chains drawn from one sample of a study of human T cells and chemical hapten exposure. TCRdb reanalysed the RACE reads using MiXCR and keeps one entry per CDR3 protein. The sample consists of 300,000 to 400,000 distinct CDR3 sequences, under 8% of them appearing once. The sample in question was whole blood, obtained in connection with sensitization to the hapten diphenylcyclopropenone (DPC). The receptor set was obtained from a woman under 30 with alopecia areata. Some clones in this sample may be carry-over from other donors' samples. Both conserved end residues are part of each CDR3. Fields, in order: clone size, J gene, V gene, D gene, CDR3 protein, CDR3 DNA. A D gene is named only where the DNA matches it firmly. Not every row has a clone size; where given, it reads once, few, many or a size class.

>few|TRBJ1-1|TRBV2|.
CASSPMRGGTEAFF
TGTGCCAGCAGTCCTATGAGGGGGGGAACTGAAGCTTTCTTT
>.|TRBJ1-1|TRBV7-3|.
CASSSQGTTEAFF
TGTGCCAGCAGCTCCCAGGGTACCACTGAAGCTTTCTTT
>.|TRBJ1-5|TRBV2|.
CASSPGVQPQHF
TGTGCCAGCAGTCCAGGGGTTCAGCCCCAGCATTTT
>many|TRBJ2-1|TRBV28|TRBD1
CASKKGASYNEQFF
TGTGCCAGCAAAAAGGGGGCTTCCTACAATGAGCAGTTCTTC
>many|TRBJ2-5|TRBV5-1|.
CASSLGFQETQYF
TGCGCCAGCAGCTTGGGCTTCCAAGAGACCCAGTACTTC
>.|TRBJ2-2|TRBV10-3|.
CAISGGSFANTGELFF
TGTGCCATCAGTGGTGGGTCATTTGCGAACACCGGGGAGCTGTTTTTT
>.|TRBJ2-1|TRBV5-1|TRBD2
CASSAGTSGGISSYNEQFF
TGCGCCAGCAGCGCAGGGACTAGCGGGGGCATAAGCTCCTACAATGAGCAGTTCTTC
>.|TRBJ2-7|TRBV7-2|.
CASSYDGTTISYEQYF
TGTGCCAGCAGTTATGACGGGACAACCATTTCCTACGAGCAGTACTTC
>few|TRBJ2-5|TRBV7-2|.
CASSFTQGGGETQYF
TGTGCCAGCAGCTTTACACAGGGAGGCGGGGAGACCCAGTACTTC
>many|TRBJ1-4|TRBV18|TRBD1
CASSQGQGATNEKLFF
TGTGCCAGCTCCCAGGGACAGGGGGCGACTAATGAAAAACTGTTTTTT
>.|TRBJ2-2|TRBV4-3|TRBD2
CASSATSDNTGELFF
TGCGCCAGCAGCGCCACTAGCGACAACACCGGGGAGCTGTTTTTT
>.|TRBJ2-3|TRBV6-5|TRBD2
CASSYRGLAGTDTQYF
TGTGCCAGCAGTTACAGGGGACTAGCGGGAACAGATACGCAGTATTTT
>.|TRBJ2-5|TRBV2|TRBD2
CASSPAGGRETQYF
TGTGCCAGCAGTCCAGCGGGGGGGCGAGAGACCCAGTACTTC
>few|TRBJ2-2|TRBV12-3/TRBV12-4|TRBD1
CASSFGPGTGYAGELFF
TGTGCCAGCAGTTTTGGGCCGGGGACAGGGTACGCCGGGGAGCTGTTTTTT
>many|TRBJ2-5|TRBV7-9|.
CASSYEETQYF
TGTGCCAGCAGCTATGAAGAGACCCAGTACTTC
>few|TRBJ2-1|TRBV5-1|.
CASSLGREGEQFF
TGCGCCAGCAGCTTGGGTCGAGAAGGTGAGCAGTTCTTC
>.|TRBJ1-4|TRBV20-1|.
CSARDAGGIEKLFF
TGCAGTGCTAGAGACGCAGGTGGAATAGAAAAACTGTTTTTT
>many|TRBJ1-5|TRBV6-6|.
CASKHEGWESNQPQHF
TGTGCCAGCAAGCACGAGGGTTGGGAGAGCAATCAGCCCCAGCATTTT
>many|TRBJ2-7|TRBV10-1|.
CASSGERSAPSEQYF
TGCGCCAGCAGTGGGGAGCGGTCTGCGCCATCCGAGCAGTACTTC
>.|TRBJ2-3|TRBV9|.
CALVRGGDPASTDTQYF
TGTGCCCTAGTAAGGGGGGGTGACCCCGCTAGCACAGATACGCAGTATTTT
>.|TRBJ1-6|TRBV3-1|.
CASSQAGRDNSPLHF
TGTGCCAGCAGCCAAGCAGGCAGGGATAATTCACCCCTCCACTTT
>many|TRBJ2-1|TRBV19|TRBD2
CASSPILAGGYNEQFF
TGTGCCAGTAGTCCAATTCTAGCGGGGGGCTACAATGAGCAGTTCTTC
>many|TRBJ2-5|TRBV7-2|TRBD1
CASSPGTGGSETQYF
TGTGCCAGCAGCCCCGGGACAGGGGGGAGCGAGACCCAGTACTTC
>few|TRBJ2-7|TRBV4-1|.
CASSQDLRGRDPTYEQYF
TGCGCCAGCAGCCAAGATCTAAGGGGCAGGGATCCCACCTACGAGCAGTACTTC
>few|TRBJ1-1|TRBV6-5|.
CASSYSRGVSEAFF
TGTGCCAGCAGTTACTCCCGGGGGGTCTCTGAAGCTTTCTTT
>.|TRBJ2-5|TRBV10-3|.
CAIRPGTAEETQYF
TGTGCCATCCGACCCGGGACGGCAGAAGAGACCCAGTACTTC
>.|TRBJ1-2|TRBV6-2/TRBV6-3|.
CASSYPILTGRNYGYTF
TGTGCCAGCAGTTACCCCATCTTGACAGGACGGAACTATGGCTACACCTTC
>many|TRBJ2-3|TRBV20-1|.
CSARLVADTQYF
TGCAGTGCTAGACTAGTTGCAGATACGCAGTATTTT
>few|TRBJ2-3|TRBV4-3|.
CASSQDSGTDTQYF
TGCGCCAGCAGCCAAGATTCGGGCACAGATACGCAGTATTTT
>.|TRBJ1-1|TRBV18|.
CASSPQEHGTEAFF
TGTGCCAGCTCACCACAGGAGCATGGCACTGAAGCTTTCTTT
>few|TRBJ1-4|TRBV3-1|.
CASSQDRGGLATNEKLFF
TGTGCCAGCAGCCAAGATCGAGGAGGGCTTGCAACTAATGAAAAACTGTTTTTT
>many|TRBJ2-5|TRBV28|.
CASSSSRGTQEIQYF
TGTGCCAGCAGTTCCAGTCGGGGGACCCAAGAGATTCAGTACTTC
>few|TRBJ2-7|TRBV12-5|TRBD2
CASGLKSGGAYEQYF
TGTGCTAGTGGTTTGAAAAGCGGGGGGGCTTACGAGCAGTACTTC
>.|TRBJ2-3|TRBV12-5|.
CASGLDTDTQYF
TGTGCTAGTGGTTTGGACACAGATACGCAGTATTTT
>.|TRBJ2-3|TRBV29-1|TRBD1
CSVATGDVADTQYF
TGCAGCGTGGCTACAGGGGATGTGGCAGATACGCAGTATTTT
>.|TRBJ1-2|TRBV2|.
CASRPDGTTYTF
TGTGCCAGCAGGCCGGACGGTACAACCTACACCTTC
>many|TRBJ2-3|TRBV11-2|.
CASSLRGAGTDTQYF
TGTGCCAGCAGCTTAAGGGGGGCCGGCACAGATACGCAGTATTTT
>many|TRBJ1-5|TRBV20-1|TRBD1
CSARGQRGRYEQPQHF
TGCAGTGCTAGAGGGCAGAGGGGGCGGTATGAACAGCCCCAGCATTTT
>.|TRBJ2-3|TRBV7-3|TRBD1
CASGRDRGTDTQYF
TGTGCCAGCGGCCGCGACAGGGGCACAGATACGCAGTATTTT
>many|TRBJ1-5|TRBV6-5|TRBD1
CASSYLQGEQPQHF
TGTGCCAGCAGTTACTTACAGGGGGAACAGCCCCAGCATTTT
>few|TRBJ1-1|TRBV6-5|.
CASSLAGVSGNTEAFF
TGTGCCAGCAGTCTAGCTGGGGTTTCGGGGAACACTGAAGCTTTCTTT
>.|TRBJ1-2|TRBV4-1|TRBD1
CASSQVMDRGRGYTF
TGCGCCAGCAGCCAAGTCATGGACAGGGGTAGAGGCTACACCTTC
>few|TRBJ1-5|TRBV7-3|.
CASSLYSDAVCNQPQHF
TGTGCCAGCAGCTTATACTCAGACGCGGTGTGCAATCAGCCCCAGCATTTT
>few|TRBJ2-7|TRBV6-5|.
CASREGAGSSSYEQYF
TGTGCCAGCAGAGAAGGGGCAGGATCCTCCTCCTACGAGCAGTACTTC
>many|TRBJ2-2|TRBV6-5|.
CASSTVVYSANTGELFF
TGTGCCAGCAGCACTGTGGTGTATAGCGCGAACACCGGGGAGCTGTTTTTT
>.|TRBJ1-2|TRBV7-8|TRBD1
CASSSYPGTGGRGYTF
TGTGCCAGCAGCTCCTATCCCGGGACAGGGGGCCGTGGCTACACCTTC
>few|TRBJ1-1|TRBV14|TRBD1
CASSQGYSPGQGDENTEAFF
TGTGCCAGCAGCCAGGGATACAGTCCGGGACAGGGGGATGAGAACACTGAAGCTTTCTTT
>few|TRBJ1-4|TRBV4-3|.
CASSQASDNVGREKLFF
TGCGCCAGCAGCCAAGCCTCAGATAATGTAGGTCGGGAAAAACTGTTTTTT